This T cell receptor (beta chain) comes out of a study of T cell responses to AZD1222 COVID-19 vaccine. Notes on the study in general: Donors were largely white British and mainly female; clonal diversity was possibly underestimated.

Assay: immunoSEQ multiplex PCR; the TCRdb copy retains only in-frame clones and omits some. Among 70,000 to 95,000 clones listed, roughly 89% were seen once. Regarding this clone: The antigen is undetermined.

The CDR3 loop spans 14 amino acids. Trimming removed 5 bases from V and 1 base from J; junction bases left unmatched: 4. The germline V gene encodes CDR1 LNHDA and CDR2 SQIVND (reference sequence). The V gene is TRBV19, the J gene TRBJ2-5, with 7 bases aligning to TRBD1. The sequences come from peripheral blood, collected 28 days after the second AZD1222 dose. The clonotype was recovered from an adult who received the AZD1222 COVID-19 vaccine. CDR3: CASSSYRGQETQYF. DNA of the CDR3: TGTGCCAGTAGTTCCTACAGGGGCCAAGAGACCCAGTACTTC.